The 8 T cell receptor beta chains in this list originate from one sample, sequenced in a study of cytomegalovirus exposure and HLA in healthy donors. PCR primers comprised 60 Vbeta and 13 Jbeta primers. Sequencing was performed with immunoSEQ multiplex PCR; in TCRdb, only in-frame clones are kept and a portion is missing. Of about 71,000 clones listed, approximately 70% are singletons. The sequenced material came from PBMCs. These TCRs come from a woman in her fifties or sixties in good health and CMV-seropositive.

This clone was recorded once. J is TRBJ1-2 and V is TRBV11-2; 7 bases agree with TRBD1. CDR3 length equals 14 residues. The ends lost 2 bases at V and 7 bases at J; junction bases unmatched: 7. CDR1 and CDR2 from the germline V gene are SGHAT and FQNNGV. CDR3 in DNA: TGTGCCAGCAGCTTATCTGAGGGGGCAAGTGGCTACACCTTC. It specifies CASSLSEGASGYTF.

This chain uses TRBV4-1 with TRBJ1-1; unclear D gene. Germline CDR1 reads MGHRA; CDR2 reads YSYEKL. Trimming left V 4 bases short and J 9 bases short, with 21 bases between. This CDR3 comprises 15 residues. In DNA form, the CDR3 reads TGCGCCAGCAGCCCCAGCGGTCGGCGGGAAAGGCAAGCTTTCTTT. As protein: CASSPSGRRERQAFF.

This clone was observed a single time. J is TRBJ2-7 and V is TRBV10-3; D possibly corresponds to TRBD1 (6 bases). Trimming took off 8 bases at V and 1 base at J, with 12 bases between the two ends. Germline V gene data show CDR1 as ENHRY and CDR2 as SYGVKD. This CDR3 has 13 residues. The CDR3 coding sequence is TGTGCCATCCAGGACAGAAGTTCCTACGAGCAGTACTTC. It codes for CAIQDRSSYEQYF.

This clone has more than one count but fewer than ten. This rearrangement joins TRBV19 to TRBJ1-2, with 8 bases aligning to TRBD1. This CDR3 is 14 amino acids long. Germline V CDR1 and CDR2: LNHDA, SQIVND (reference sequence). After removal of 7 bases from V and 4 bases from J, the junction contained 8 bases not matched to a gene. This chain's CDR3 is CASTHAGTGYGYTF. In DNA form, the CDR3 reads TGTGCCAGTACCCACGCCGGGACAGGCTATGGCTACACCTTC.

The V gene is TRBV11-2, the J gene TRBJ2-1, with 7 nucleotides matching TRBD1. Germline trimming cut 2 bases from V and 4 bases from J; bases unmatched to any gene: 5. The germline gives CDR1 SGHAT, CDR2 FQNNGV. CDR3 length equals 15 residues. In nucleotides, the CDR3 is TGTGCCAGCAGCTTATTACAGGGGCTTTACAATGAGCAGTTCTTC. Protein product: CASSLLQGLYNEQFF.

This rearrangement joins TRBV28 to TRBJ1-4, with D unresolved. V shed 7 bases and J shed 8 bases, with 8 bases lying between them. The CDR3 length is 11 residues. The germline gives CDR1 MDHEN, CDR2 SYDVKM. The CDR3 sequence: CASTSQEKLFF. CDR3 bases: TGTGCCAGCACCTCACAGGAAAAACTGTTTTTT.

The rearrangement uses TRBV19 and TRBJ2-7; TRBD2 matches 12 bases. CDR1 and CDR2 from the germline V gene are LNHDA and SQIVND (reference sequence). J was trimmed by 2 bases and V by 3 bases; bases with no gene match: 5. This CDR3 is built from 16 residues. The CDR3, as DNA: TGTGCCAGTAGTATTCTAGCGGGGGGGACCACCTACGAGCAGTACTTC. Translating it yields CASSILAGGTTYEQYF.

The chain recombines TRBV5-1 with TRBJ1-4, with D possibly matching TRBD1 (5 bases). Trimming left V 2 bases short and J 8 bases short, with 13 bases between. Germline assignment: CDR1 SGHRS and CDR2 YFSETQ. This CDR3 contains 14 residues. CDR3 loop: CASSFKSQGEKLFF. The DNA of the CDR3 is TGCGCCAGCAGCTTCAAGTCCCAGGGAGAAAAACTGTTTTTT. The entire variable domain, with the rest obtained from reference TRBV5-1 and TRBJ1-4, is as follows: KAGVTQTPRYLIKTRGQQVTLSCSPISGHRSVSWYQQTPGQGLQFLFEYFSETQRNKGNFPGRFSGRQFSNSRSEMNVSTLELGDSALYLCASSFKSQGEKLFFGSGTQLSVL.